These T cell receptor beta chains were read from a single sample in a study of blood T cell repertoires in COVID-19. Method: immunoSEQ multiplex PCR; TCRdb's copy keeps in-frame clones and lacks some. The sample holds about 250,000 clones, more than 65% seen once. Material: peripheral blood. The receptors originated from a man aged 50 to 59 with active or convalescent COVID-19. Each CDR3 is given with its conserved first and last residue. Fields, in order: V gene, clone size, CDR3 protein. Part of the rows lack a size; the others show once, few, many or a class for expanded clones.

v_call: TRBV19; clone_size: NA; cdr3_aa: CASSIQDSPLHF
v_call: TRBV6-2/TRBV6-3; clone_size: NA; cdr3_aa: CASSYSTVRGSQPQHF
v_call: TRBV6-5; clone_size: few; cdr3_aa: CASSYSRNTEAFF
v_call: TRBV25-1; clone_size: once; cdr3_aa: CASSEYGTGPSPQYF
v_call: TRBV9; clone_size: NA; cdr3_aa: CASSVEGGLYEQYF
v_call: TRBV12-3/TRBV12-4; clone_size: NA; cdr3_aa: CASSLAQYNEQFF
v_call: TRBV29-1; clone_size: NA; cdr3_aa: CSVTGSGNEKLFF
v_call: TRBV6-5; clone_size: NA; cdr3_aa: CASKTGTRVGYTF
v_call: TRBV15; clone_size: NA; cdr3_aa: CATSRDGFSGNTIYF
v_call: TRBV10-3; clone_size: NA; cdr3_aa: CAISETTLNTEAFF
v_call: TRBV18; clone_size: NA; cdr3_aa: CASSPGGSDTEAFF
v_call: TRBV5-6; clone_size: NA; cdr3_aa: CASSLGREGYTF
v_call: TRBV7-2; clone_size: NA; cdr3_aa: CASSLEGQYTGELFF
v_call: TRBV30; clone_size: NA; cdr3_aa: CASSGQDTDTQYF
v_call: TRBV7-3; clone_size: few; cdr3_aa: CASSPSGMGRYNEQFF
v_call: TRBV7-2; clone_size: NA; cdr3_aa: CASSSQTGGGYTDTQYF
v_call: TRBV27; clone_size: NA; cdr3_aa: CASSLSSRGNIQYF
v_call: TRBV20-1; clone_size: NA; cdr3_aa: CSAHTGGEQYF
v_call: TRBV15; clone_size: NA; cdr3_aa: CATSRDRTGGASQETQYF
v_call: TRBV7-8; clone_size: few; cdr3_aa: CASSFGTDTQYF
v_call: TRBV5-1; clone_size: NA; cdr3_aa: CASSWEQGASYGYTF
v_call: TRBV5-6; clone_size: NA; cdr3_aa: CASSRRTIGLYGYTF
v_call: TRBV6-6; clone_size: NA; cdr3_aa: CASSLQGTNQPQHF
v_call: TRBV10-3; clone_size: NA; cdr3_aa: CAISDPDRGSTIFF
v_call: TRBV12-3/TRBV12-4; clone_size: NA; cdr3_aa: CASRTDRVYGYTF
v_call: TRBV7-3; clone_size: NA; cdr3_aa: CASSLGGGRGYEQYF
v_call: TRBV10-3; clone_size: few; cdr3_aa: CAIRPSGTVTGNTIYF
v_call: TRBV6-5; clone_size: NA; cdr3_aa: CATGETGNTEAFF
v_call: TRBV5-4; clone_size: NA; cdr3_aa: CASSQTSGAGTDTQYF
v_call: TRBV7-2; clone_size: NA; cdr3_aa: CASSLYGGRGAYNEQFF
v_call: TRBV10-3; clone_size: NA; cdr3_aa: CAIGSGTSGGRNNEQFF
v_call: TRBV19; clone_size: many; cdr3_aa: CASRTQGRLNYGYTF
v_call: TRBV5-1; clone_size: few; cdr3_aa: CASSIDRGYGYTF
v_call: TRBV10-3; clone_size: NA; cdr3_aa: CAISGQATNTEAFF
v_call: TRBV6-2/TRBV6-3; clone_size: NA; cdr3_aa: CASSPGLGIPTETQYF
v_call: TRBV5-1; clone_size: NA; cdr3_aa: CASSFEGAGYGYTF
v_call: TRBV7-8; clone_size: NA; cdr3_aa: CASSKQGRRIAGELFF
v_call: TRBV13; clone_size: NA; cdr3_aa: CASSSPWKGAGDTQYF
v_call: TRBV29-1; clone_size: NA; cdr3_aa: CSVGRGGEAFF
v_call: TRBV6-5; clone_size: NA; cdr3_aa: CASTPGGDTQYF
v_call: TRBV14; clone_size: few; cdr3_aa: CASSQGALGAKNIQYF
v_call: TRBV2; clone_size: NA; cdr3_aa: CATQGRSYEQYF